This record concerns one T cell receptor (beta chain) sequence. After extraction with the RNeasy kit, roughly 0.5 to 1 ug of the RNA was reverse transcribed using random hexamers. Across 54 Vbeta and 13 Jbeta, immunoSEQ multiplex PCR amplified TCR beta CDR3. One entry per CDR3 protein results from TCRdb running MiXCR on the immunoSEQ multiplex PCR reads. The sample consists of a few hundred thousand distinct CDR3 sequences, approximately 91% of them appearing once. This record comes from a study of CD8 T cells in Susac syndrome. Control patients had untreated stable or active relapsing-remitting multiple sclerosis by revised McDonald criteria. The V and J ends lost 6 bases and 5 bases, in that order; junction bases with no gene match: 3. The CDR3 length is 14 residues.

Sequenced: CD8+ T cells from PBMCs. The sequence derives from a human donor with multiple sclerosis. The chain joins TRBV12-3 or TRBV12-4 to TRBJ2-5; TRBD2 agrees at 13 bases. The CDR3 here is CASRALAGGETQYF. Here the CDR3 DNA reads TGTGCCAGCAGAGCACTAGCGGGGGGGGAGACCCAGTACTTC.